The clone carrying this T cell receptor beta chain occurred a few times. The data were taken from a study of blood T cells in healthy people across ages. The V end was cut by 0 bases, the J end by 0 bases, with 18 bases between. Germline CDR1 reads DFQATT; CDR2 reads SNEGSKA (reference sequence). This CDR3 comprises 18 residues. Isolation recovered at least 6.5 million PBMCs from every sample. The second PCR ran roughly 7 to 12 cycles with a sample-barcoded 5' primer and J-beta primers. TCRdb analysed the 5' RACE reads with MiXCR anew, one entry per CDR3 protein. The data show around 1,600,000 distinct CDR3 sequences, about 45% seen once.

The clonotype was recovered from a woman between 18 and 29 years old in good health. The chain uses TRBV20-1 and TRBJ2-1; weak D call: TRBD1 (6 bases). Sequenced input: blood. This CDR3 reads CSARDILGQPSSYNEQFF. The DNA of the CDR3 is TGCAGTGCTAGAGATATCCTGGGACAACCTAGCTCCTACAATGAGCAGTTCTTC.